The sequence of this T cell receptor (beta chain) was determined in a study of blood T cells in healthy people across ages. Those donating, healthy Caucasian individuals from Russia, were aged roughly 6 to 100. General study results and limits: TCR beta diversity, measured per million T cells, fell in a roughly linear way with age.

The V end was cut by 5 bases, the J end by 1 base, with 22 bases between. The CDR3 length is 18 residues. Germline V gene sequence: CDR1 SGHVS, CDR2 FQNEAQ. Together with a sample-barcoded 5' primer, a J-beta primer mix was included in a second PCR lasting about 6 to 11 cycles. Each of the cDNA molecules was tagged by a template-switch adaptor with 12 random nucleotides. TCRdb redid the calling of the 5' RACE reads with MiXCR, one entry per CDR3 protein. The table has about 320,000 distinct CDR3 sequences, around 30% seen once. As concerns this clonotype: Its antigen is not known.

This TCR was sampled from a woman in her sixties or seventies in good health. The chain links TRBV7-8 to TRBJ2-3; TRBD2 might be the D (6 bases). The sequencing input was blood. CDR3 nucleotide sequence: TGTGCCAGCAGCGACACTGGAGGGGCGGGTAGTGGCACAGATACGCAGTATTTT. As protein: CASSDTGGAGSGTDTQYF.